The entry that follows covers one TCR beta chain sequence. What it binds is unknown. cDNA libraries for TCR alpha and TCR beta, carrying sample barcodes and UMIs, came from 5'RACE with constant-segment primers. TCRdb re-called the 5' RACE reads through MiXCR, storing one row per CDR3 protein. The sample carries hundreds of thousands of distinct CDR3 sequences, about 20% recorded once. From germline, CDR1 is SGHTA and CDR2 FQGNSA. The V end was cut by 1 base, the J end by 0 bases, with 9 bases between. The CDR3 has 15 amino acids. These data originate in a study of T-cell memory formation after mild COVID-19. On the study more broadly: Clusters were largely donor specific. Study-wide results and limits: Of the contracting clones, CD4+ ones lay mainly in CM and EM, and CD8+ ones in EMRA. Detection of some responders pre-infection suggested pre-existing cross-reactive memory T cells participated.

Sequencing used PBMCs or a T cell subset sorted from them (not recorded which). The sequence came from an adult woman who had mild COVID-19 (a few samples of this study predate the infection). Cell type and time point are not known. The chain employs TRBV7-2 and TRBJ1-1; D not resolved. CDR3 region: CASSLEYRMNTEAFF. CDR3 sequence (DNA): TGTGCCAGCAGCTTAGAGTACAGAATGAACACTGAAGCTTTCTTT.